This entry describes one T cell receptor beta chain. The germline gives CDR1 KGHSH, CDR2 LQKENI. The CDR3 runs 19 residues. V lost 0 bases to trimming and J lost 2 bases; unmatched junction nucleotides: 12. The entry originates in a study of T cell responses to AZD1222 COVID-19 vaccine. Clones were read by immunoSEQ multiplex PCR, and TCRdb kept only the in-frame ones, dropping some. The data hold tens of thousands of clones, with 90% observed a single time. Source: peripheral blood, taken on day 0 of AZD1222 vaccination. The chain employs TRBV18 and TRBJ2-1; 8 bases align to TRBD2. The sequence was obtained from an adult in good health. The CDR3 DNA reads TGTGCCAGCTCACCACCCAACGCGGGGGGCCCCCAGACCTACAATGAGCAGTTCTTC. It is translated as CASSPPNAGGPQTYNEQFF.